The present entry profiles one T cell receptor (beta chain) with its context. What antigen it recognizes has not been identified. Qualities for individual bases were not recorded, and no much larger clone is one base off. CDR3 length: 14 amino acids, cysteine to phenylalanine. Only the CDR3 DNA is retained, 42 bases long and in frame from the first base. V loses 1 base at its end and J loses 3 bases; junction bases beyond the gene matches: 4. CDR1 and CDR2, per the germline V gene (reference sequence), are DFQATT and SNEGSKA. Reading the label with the study, this specimen's time point is: newly diagnosed GD, antithyroid drugs for less than 3 months. For both TCR sequencing and RNA sequencing, RNA was extracted from PBMCs using TRIzol. The diagnosis of Graves' disease was made according to American Thyroid Association guidelines. Recruitment of patients was carried out at an endocrinology department in Xi'an, China. Each patient gave 7.5 to 10 milliliters of peripheral blood, collected in an EDTA anticoagulant tube. Ficoll Paque Plus density gradient separation was used to isolate PBMCs, and no further T cell sorting was performed. RNA quality was checked with an Agilent 2100 Bioanalyzer and agarose gel, and concentration with a NanoDrop 2000.

This entry is derived from a study of regulatory T cells in long-lasting Graves disease (dated by TCRdb to the early 2020s). With regard to the full study: Patients with newly diagnosed Graves' disease had been on antithyroid drugs for under 3 months. Patients with persistent Graves' disease were compared with patients with newly diagnosed Graves' disease using TCR sequencing and RNA sequencing of peripheral blood. The study was conducted in China and was registered as a clinical trial. TCR sequencing covered about 13 persistent and around 20 newly diagnosed Graves' disease patients, some 33 samples in total.

The library was generated by multiplex PCR. TCRdb lists the instrument as Illumina HiSeq 4000. To build TCR beta libraries, CDR3 regions were amplified by Arm-PCR using iRepertoire HTBI primers. Before sequencing, the PCR products underwent gel purification. The paper's data handling went like this. Gene usage analysis of CDR3 amino acid clonotypes relied on the 60 or so TRBV and about 15 TRBJ segments identified across samples. COPE and FqMerger were used to merge the filtered high-quality paired reads into contigs. BLAST was used to align contigs to IMGT TRBV, TRBD and TRBJ reference genes, with CDR3 defined following IMGT. Any clonotype with a frequency above 0.1% was classified as a highly expanded clone. Shannon entropy served as the measure of repertoire diversity, while the Gini coefficient captured V-J evenness. Public clonotypes were defined as clonotypes shared by more than one individual. The public reads were reanalyzed by TCRdb: fastp trimming at Q25, MiXCR alignment, in-frame beta chains only. Rows merge per CDR3 protein into single entries with the most common DNA and genes. Clone size and V and J calls follow TCRdb, not the original study. A total of 400,000 to 500,000 distinct CDR3 sequences appear in this sample, approximately 16% of them only once. Approximately 7.8% of the sample belongs to the ten largest clones.

General findings and caveats noted by the study authors: Sequencing and analysis were restricted to the TCR beta chain. More public clonotypes were shared among persistent patients (roughly 2,700) than among newly diagnosed patients (966). Lower TCR Shannon entropy and fewer highly expanded clones were observed in persistent Graves' disease patients than in newly diagnosed patients, which suggested clonal expansion. The authors noted that the small sample size was a limitation that may lower accuracy. Only peripheral blood was studied, because thyroid tissue, the primary lesion, was inaccessible. TRBV28, TRBJ1-2 and TRBJ2-5 were preferentially used in persistent disease, while TRBV20-1 and TRBJ2-1 were favored in newly diagnosed disease.

Separately, the same data were catalogued under a study of T cells in Graves' hyperthyroidism and ophthalmopathy. From that second study: Stable Graves' hyperthyroidism was defined as no progression to ophthalmopathy during 18 months of follow-up. Hyperthyroidism patients were aged 18 to 65 years and newly diagnosed, with disease duration of less than 2 months. Any patient with an uncontrolled infection, another autoimmune disease, pregnancy or lactation was excluded. Clinical symptoms, serum thyroxine and TRAb, thyroid ultrasound, and orbital computed tomography formed the basis for the diagnoses. For the first round of RT-PCR on the TCR CDR3, the HTBI primer set was used together with the Qiagen OneStep RT-PCR kit. Blood samples also contained most of the expanded thyroid clonotypes (frequency above 0.001), which suggests that blood repertoires may reflect thyroid immune responses. In cross-validation, a model built on a 13 V-J signature told ophthalmopathy apart from stable hyperthyroidism with approximately 90% sensitivity and around 81% specificity, and in testing the same model reached 80%/75%. During validation, the model predicted progression to ophthalmopathy a median of around six months ahead of onset, with around 71% sensitivity and roughly 72% specificity. A discovery cohort of about a hundred patients, roughly 45 with Graves' ophthalmopathy and 57 with stable Graves' hyperthyroidism, was used to find distinguishing TCR V-J signatures. Prospective prediction of ophthalmopathy was tested in an independent validation cohort consisting of 18 to 20 hyperthyroidism patients and 15 or so patients who later progressed to ophthalmopathy. The 75 to 100 discovery patients were randomly split 7:3 into training and test sets. In about 6 Graves' hyperthyroidism patients, the study also compared T-cell repertoires from thyroid tissue with T-cell repertoires from blood. After blood sampling, hyperthyroidism patients were treated with methimazole at a starting dose of 30 mg daily, and ophthalmopathy patients were treated with high-dose intravenous methylprednisolone. Libraries were constructed in a second round of multiplex PCR, after which size selection and purification were carried out. Sequencing of the libraries was done on an Illumina HiSeq2000 using paired-end 100 bp reads. SOAPnuke was used to process the raw data, with reads discarded if the reads contained adapters or uncalled bases, had a mean Phred below 15, or lacked an exact constant-primer or identifier match. COPE v1.2.5 was used to merge the high-quality paired reads, and each unique nucleotide sequence was defined as a clonotype. Clonotypes were aligned to IMGT TRBV, TRBD and TRBJ reference segments using MiTCR v1.1. The analysis was restricted to V-J combinations with a frequency above 0.0001, which together covered just over 98% of the repertoires. A TCS score was defined as the ratio between F50 (clonal expansion) and ExV (chaos), using BLOSUM62-based TCRdist between CDR3 peptides within each V-J. Welch's t-statistics and random forest reduced several hundred V-J features to about 12, which were used in a naive Bayes classifier (R e1071). No statistical method was used to fix the sample size in advance, and group allocation was not hidden from the investigators. TCR Vbeta CDR3 sequencing of 135 peripheral blood samples (43 ophthalmopathy, some 75 hyperthyroidism and roughly 17 progressor patients) is reported in the paper.

The specimen comprised peripheral blood mononuclear cells (PBMCs), sampled at new diagnosis, from a patient treated with antithyroid drugs. The sequence derives from a woman aged 40 to 49 with Graves disease. Donor details come from another sample of the same person, matched by shared clones. The chain was built from TRBV20-1 and TRBJ2-5; 8 bases in the junction line up with TRBD2. The CDR3 region: CSARAGLVEETQYF. The bases read TGCAGTGCTAGAGCGGGACTAGTTGAAGAGACCCAGTACTTC.